These 11 T cell receptor beta chains came from one sample sequenced in a study of blood T cell repertoires in COVID-19. TCRdb keeps only in-frame clones here, not all; method: immunoSEQ multiplex PCR. The repertoire includes approximately 130,000 clones, around 85% of them detected once, and about 16% sits in the top ten. Specimen: peripheral blood. The receptors shown here come from a woman in her forties or fifties who had recovered from COVID-19.

This chain joins TRBV5-8 and TRBJ1-1; TRBD1 matches 7 bases. V shed 4 bases, J shed 6 bases, and the junction held 6 bases outside the gene matches. Germline CDR1 is SGHTS and CDR2 is YDEGEE. CDR3 length equals 13 residues. Written as DNA, the CDR3 is TGTGCCAGCAGCACAGGGGCGGGCGCTGAAGCTTTCTTT. Protein: CASSTGAGAEAFF.

The chain is built from TRBV7-9 and TRBJ2-7; 8 bases fit TRBD1. The germline V gene has CDR1 SEHNR and CDR2 FQNEAQ (reference sequence). J was trimmed by 6 bases and V by 2 bases; bases with no gene match: 6. This CDR3 has 14 residues. The chain's CDR3 is CASSLSAGGAEQYF. The CDR3, as DNA: TGTGCCAGCAGCTTATCAGCAGGGGGCGCCGAGCAGTACTTC. The entire variable domain, with the rest obtained from reference TRBV7-9 and TRBJ2-7, is as follows: DTGVSQNPRHKITKRGQNVTFRCDPISEHNRLYWYRQTLGQGPEFLTYFQNEAQLEKSRLLSDRFSAERPKGSFSTLEIQRTEQGDSAMYLCASSLSAGGAEQYFGPGTRLTVT.

The chain combines TRBV18 with TRBJ2-4; D might be TRBD1 (5 bases). V shed 6 bases and J shed 0 bases, with 24 bases lying between them. The germline CDR1 and CDR2 sequences are KGHSH and LQKENI. This CDR3 contains 19 residues. In DNA, the CDR3 is TGTGCCAGCTCGCCCACTCAGGGTTCTGGTCTCGGAGCCAAAAACATTCAGTACTTC. Protein product: CASSPTQGSGLGAKNIQYF.

The J gene is TRBJ2-1, the V gene TRBV10-2; 11 bases are a match to TRBD2. Germline CDR1 reads WSHSY; CDR2 reads SAAADI. V trimming: 7 bases; J trimming: 1 base; junction bases outside the gene matches: 9. This CDR3 comprises 17 residues. The CDR3 DNA sequence: TGCGCCAGCAACGGTCTAGCGGGGGGTAATTCCTACAATGAGCAGTTCTTC. Translating it yields CASNGLAGGNSYNEQFF.

The chain recombines TRBV19 with TRBJ1-5; perhaps TRBD1 as D (5 bases). Trimming removed 5 bases at V and 1 base at J, with 15 bases between. CDR3 size: 16 residues. From germline, CDR1 is LNHDA and CDR2 SQIVND (reference sequence). CDR3 amino acids: CASSLQGGLSNQPQHF. CDR3 sequence (DNA): TGTGCCAGTAGTCTTCAGGGAGGGTTGAGCAATCAGCCCCAGCATTTT.

The gene calls are TRBV4-1 and TRBJ2-5; a possible D gene is TRBD2 (6 bases). The CDR3 extends over 13 amino acids. V was shortened by 1 base and J by 4 bases, with 7 bases between the two germline ends. The germline V gene has CDR1 MGHRA and CDR2 YSYEKL. The CDR3 region is CASSQGLVETQYF. CDR3 DNA: TGCGCCAGCAGCCAAGGACTAGTAGAGACCCAGTACTTC.

The rearrangement joins TRBV21-1 to TRBJ1-2. TRBV21-1 is a documented pseudogene. The CDR3 sequence is 15 residues long. CDR3 bases: TGTGCCAGCAGGCGGTTGAAAGACGCCGCACATGGCTACACCTTC. The encoded protein is CASRRLKDAAHGYTF.

Written as DNA, the CDR3 is TGCGCCAGCAGTAGGGGACAGCGAGGAGATACGCAGTATTTT. Residues: CASSRGQRGDTQYF. The V gene is TRBV5-1, the J gene TRBJ2-3, with 7 bases fitting TRBD1. The ends lost 5 bases at V and 5 bases at J; junction bases unmatched: 8. Germline V gene data show CDR1 as SGHRS and CDR2 as YFSETQ. The CDR3 totals 14 residues.

V usage is TRBV6-5 and J usage is TRBJ1-1, with D perhaps TRBD1 (6 bases). Germline CDR1 is MNHEY and CDR2 is SVGAGI. This CDR3 has 15 amino acids. Between the trimmed V and J ends, which lost 6 bases and 7 bases, there was a span of 21 bases. CDR3 loop: CASSRQAALKGEAFF. The CDR3 nucleotides read TGTGCCAGCAGCCGACAGGCTGCCCTGAAGGGTGAAGCTTTCTTT.

The chain uses TRBV7-3 and TRBJ2-1; tentative D call: TRBD2 (5 bases). Germline lookup yields CDR1 SGHTA and CDR2 FQGTGA. The CDR3 has 15 amino acids. The V and J ends lost 1 base and 0 bases respectively, with 7 bases between them. CDR3 sequence: CASSLMGSSYNEQFF. The CDR3 nucleotides read TGTGCCAGCAGCTTAATGGGGAGCTCCTACAATGAGCAGTTCTTC. Supplemented by reference TRBV7-3 and TRBJ2-1, the full variable domain reads GAGVSQTPSNKVTEKGKYVELRCDPISGHTALYWYRQSLGQGPEFLIYFQGTGAADDSGLPNDRFFAVRPEGSVSTLKIQRTERGDSAVYLCASSLMGSSYNEQFFGPGTRLTVL.

V gene TRBV4-1 combines with J gene TRBJ1-5; D not certain. Trimming removed 1 base at V and 1 base at J, with 8 bases between. The CDR3 is made up of 15 amino acids. Germline V gene sequence: CDR1 MGHRA, CDR2 YSYEKL. As DNA, the CDR3 is TGCGCCAGCAGCCAAGTGGACTCAAGCAATCAGCCCCAGCATTTT. It is translated as CASSQVDSSNQPQHF.